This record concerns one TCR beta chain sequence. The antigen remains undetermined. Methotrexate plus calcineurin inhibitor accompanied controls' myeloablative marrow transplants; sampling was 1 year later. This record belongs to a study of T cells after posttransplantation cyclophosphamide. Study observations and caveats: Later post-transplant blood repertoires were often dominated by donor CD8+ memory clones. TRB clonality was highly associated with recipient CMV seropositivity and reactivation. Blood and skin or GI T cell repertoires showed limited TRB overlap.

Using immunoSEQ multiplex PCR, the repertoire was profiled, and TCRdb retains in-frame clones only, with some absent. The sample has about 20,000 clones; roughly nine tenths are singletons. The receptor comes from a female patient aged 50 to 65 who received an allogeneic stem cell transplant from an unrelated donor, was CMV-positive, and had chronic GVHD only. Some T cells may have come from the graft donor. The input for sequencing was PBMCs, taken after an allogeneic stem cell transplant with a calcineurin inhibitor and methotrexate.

CDR3 coding DNA: TGTGCCAGCAGAATGAGACAGGTGTTCCAGACTGGGGCCAACGTCCTGACTTTC. Residues: CASRMRQVFQTGANVLTF. This chain connects TRBV28 to TRBJ2-6; D perhaps matches TRBD1 (6 bases). Per the germline V gene, CDR1 is MDHEN and CDR2 is SYDVKM. V lost 6 bases and J lost 2, with 20 bases in between. The CDR3 covers 18 residues.